The following is a T cell receptor beta chain sequence with its context. The antigen is unknown. This specimen comes from a study of shared clonotypes between healthy human individuals. Study results and caveats: Naive subsets usually exceeded memory subsets in estimated richness.

The data were produced by immunoSEQ multiplex PCR, yet TCRdb's version contains in-frame clones alone and is incomplete. The data show nearly 600,000 clones, about 95% seen once. CD45RO-negative, CCR7-selected cells formed the naive CD8 fraction, which excluded terminally differentiated effector memory CD45RA+ cells. Germline loops: CDR1 MDHEN, CDR2 SYDVKM. The CDR3 length is 14 residues. Trimming removed 5 bases from V and 4 bases from J, with 14 bases in between. Input material: naive CD8+ T cells sorted from blood. This TCR came from a woman aged 30 to 39 in good health. The chain has TRBV28 and TRBJ1-2, with D tentatively TRBD1 (5 bases). The CDR3 bases are TGTGCCAGCAGTCCGTGGGGGTCGGGCTATGGCTACACCTTC. Protein product: CASSPWGSGYGYTF.